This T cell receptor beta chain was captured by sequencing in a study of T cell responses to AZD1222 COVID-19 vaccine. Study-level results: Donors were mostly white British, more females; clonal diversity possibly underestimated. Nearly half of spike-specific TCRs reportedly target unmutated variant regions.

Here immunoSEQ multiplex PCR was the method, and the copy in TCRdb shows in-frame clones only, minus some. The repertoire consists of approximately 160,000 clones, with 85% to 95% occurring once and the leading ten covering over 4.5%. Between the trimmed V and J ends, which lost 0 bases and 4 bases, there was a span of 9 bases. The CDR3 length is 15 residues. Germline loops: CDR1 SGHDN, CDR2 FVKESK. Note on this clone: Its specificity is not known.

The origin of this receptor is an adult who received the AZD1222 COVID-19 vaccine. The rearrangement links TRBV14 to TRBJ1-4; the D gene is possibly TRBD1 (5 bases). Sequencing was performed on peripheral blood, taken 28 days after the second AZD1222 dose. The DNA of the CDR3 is TGTGCCAGCAGCCAAGAGGCAGGGTATAATGAAAAACTGTTTTTT. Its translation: CASSQEAGYNEKLFF.